Below are 31 T cell receptor beta chains sequenced from a single sample in a study of T cells after yellow fever vaccination. TCRdb fed the 5' RACE reads into MiXCR, producing one record per CDR3 protein. The sample holds approximately 580,000 distinct CDR3 sequences, around a sixth seen once. The sample was PBMCs, taken 4 to 6 days after the first yellow fever vaccination. The source is a man younger than 30 who received the YFV17D yellow fever vaccine.

The chain combines TRBV7-8 with TRBJ2-7; D may correspond to TRBD1 or TRBD2 (5 bases each). Trimming left V 5 bases short and J 4 bases short, with 21 bases between. This CDR3 has 16 amino acids. Germline CDR1 reads SGHVS; CDR2 reads FQNEAQ. The CDR3 here is CASSLPRPGGWYEQYF. Written as DNA, the CDR3 is TGTGCCAGCAGCCTACCACGTCCTGGGGGATGGTACGAGCAGTACTTC.

This clonotype was seen a handful of times. The CDR3 DNA sequence: TGTGCCAGCTCACCAGTCGAGTATGGCTACACCTTC. This translates into CASSPVEYGYTF. The rearrangement links TRBV18 to TRBJ1-2; D unclear. The CDR3 totals 12 residues. Trimming cost V 2 bases and J 5 bases, with 6 bases left between them. Germline CDR1 is KGHSH and CDR2 is LQKENI.

The V and J genes are TRBV2 and TRBJ2-1; unclear D gene. This CDR3 region has 11 residues. Trimming shortened V by 3 bases and J by 9 bases, and 6 bases separated the two germline ends. Germline lookup yields CDR1 SNHLY and CDR2 FYNNEI. The CDR3 DNA follows: TGTGCCAGCAGTGAGGCAGCTGAGCAGTTCTTC. Translating it yields CASSEAAEQFF. Variable domain in full (rest from reference TRBV2 and TRBJ2-1): EPEVTQTPSHQVTQMGQEVILRCVPISNHLYFYWYRQILGQKVEFLVSFYNNEISEKSEIFDDQFSVERPDGSNFTLKIRSTKLEDSAMYFCASSEAAEQFFGPGTRLTVL.

The chain carries TRBV4-2 and TRBJ1-5; no clear D gene. Germline loops: CDR1 LGHNA, CDR2 YNFKEQ. V lost 1 base and J 3 bases, leaving 10 bases between the germline ends. This CDR3 region has 15 residues. The CDR3 spells CASSQGSHPNQPQHF. The DNA of the CDR3 is TGTGCCAGCAGCCAAGGCTCACACCCCAATCAGCCCCAGCATTTT.

The chain is built from TRBV12-3 or TRBV12-4 and TRBJ2-2, with D tentatively TRBD1 (5 bases). The V end was cut by 5 bases, the J end by 5 bases, with 9 bases between. The CDR3 spans 13 residues. The CDR3 is CASSNQGTGELFF. CDR3 sequence (DNA): TGTGCCAGCAGTAACCAGGGAACCGGGGAGCTGTTTTTT.

This chain connects TRBV7-9 to TRBJ2-7; TRBD1 matches 10 bases. The junction had 4 bases not matched to a gene; V was cut back by 3 bases and J by 5 bases. This CDR3 region has 14 residues. Germline V gene sequence: CDR1 SEHNR, CDR2 FQNEAQ (reference sequence). The CDR3 nucleotides are TGTGCCAGCAGCTTTACCGGGACAGGGGACGAGCAGTACGTC. Translated: CASSFTGTGDEQYV.

This chain joins TRBV6-2 or TRBV6-3 and TRBJ2-5; 7 nucleotides line up with TRBD1. The ends lost 1 base at V and 5 bases at J; junction bases unmatched: 7. This CDR3 contains 15 residues. Germline CDR1 MNHEY, CDR2 SVGEGT. The CDR3 nucleotides read TGTGCCAGCAGTTACTACAGGGGTGGTGGTGAGACCCAGTACTTC. Translated: CASSYYRGGGETQYF.

This clonotype was detected a few times. CDR3 in amino acids: CASRIRSSFKDEQFF. In DNA form, the CDR3 reads TGTGCCAGCAGGATTAGGAGTAGCTTCAAGGATGAGCAGTTCTTC. V is TRBV6-2 or TRBV6-3 and J is TRBJ2-1; D is unresolved. Germline loops: CDR1 MNHEY, CDR2 SVGEGT. Trimming cost V 6 bases and J 8 bases, with 20 bases left between them. CDR3 size: 15 residues.

This clonotype was seen only a few times. V gene TRBV4-1 combines with J gene TRBJ2-3; D is perhaps TRBD1 or TRBD2 (5 bases each). Germline assignment: CDR1 MGHRA and CDR2 YSYEKL. Trimming cost V 3 bases and J 2 bases, with 12 bases left between them. There are 15 residues in the CDR3. The CDR3 sequence is CASSQGTLNTDTQYF. The DNA of the CDR3 is TGCGCCAGCAGCCAGGGGACCCTTAACACAGATACGCAGTATTTT.

This clonotype came up many times. The genes are TRBV4-1 and TRBJ2-7; weak D call: TRBD1 (7 bases). Looked up from germline, CDR1 is MGHRA and CDR2 is YSYEKL. CDR3 length: 15 amino acids. Trimming removed 2 bases from V and 2 bases from J, with 13 bases in between. CDR3 coding DNA: TGCGCCAGCAGCCAACGCCAGGGGGGACCCTACGAGCAGTACTTC. This translates into CASSQRQGGPYEQYF.

In this sample, this clonotype turned up a few times. The V call is TRBV21-1, the J call TRBJ1-6. TRBV21-1 is flagged as a pseudogene. The CDR3 contains 15 residues. CDR3 sequence: CASRARVSYNSPLHF. The DNA of the CDR3 is TGTGCCAGCAGGGCGAGGGTTTCCTATAATTCACCCCTCCACTTT.

This clonotype has a handful of counts. J is TRBJ2-7 and V is TRBV10-3; D perhaps matches TRBD2 (7 bases). The CDR3 sequence is 17 residues long. Deletions cut 8 bases from V and 0 bases from J, with 23 bases between. The germline CDR1 and CDR2 sequences are ENHRY and SYGVKD. CDR3 amino acids: CAIRRFGGPGSSYEQYF. Here the CDR3 DNA reads TGTGCCATCCGCCGATTCGGGGGGCCGGGAAGCTCCTACGAGCAGTACTTC.

This clonotype was seen a few times. The rearrangement joins TRBV7-9 to TRBJ1-1; D remains ambiguous. CDR1 and CDR2 from the germline V gene are SEHNR and FQNEAQ (reference sequence). Trimming removed 7 bases at V and 8 bases at J, with 11 bases between. The length of the CDR3 is 11 residues. The CDR3 DNA reads TGTGCCAGCACCCGGACTCTCGAAGCTTTCTTT. This encodes CASTRTLEAFF.

The chain carries TRBV10-3 and TRBJ2-1, with 8 bases fitting TRBD2. From germline, CDR1 is ENHRY and CDR2 SYGVKD. CDR3 length equals 16 residues. The V and J ends lost 4 bases and 0 bases, in that order; junction bases with no gene match: 5. DNA of the CDR3: TGTGCCATCAGTGGCAGCGGGGGCAGCTCCTACAATGAGCAGTTCTTC. It yields the protein CAISGSGGSSYNEQFF.

The chain combines TRBV6-1 with TRBJ1-5; weak D call: TRBD1 (6 bases). Germline lookup yields CDR1 MNHNS and CDR2 SASEGT. This CDR3 region has 15 residues. Trimming removed 6 bases at V and 3 bases at J, with 15 bases between. The CDR3 loop reads CASSWSGAYNQPQHF. As DNA, the CDR3 is TGTGCCAGCAGCTGGTCAGGGGCGTACAATCAGCCCCAGCATTTT.

This clonotype was counted a few times. This rearrangement joins TRBV7-6 to TRBJ1-2; no reliable D call. This CDR3 is built from 15 residues. The V end was cut by 1 base, the J end by 3 bases, with 12 bases between. CDR1 SGHVS and CDR2 FNYEAQ come from the germline V gene. In DNA form, the CDR3 reads TGTGCCAGCAGCTTAGATGAACGGGGTTACTATGGCTACACCTTC. This sequence encodes CASSLDERGYYGYTF.

The gene calls are TRBV10-1 and TRBJ2-3; the D call may be TRBD1 or TRBD2 (6 bases each). There are 13 residues in the CDR3. Per germline, CDR1 WNHNN and CDR2 SYGVQD (reference sequence). The V gene lost 6 bases and the J gene lost 5 bases, with 12 bases spanning the gap. CDR3 bases: TGCGCCAGCAGCGGGGGCCCTCGAGATACGCAGTATTTT. Protein: CASSGGPRDTQYF.

This chain uses TRBV6-2 or TRBV6-3 with TRBJ2-1; D is tentatively TRBD1 or TRBD2 (6 bases each). This CDR3 region has 21 residues. The ends were cut back, 2 bases at V and 0 bases at J, with 26 bases in the middle. Per the germline V gene, CDR1 is MNHEY and CDR2 is SVGEGT. CDR3 region: CASSYLPGATLVGSSYNEQFF. In DNA form, the CDR3 reads TGTGCCAGCAGTTACCTGCCGGGGGCAACCCTAGTGGGCAGCTCCTACAATGAGCAGTTCTTC.

This sequence joins TRBV10-1 and TRBJ2-2; 8 nucleotides line up with TRBD1. Germline loops: CDR1 WNHNN, CDR2 SYGVQD (reference sequence). Losses at the gene ends were 6 bases for V and 4 bases for J; bases not matched to a gene: 7. CDR3 size: 15 residues. The CDR3 loop reads CASSSRDRSTGELFF. The CDR3, as DNA: TGCGCCAGCAGCTCCCGGGACAGGAGCACCGGGGAGCTGTTTTTT.

This clonotype was detected a few times. The chain couples TRBV7-2 to TRBJ2-3; 7 positions agree with TRBD1. This CDR3 contains 15 residues. V lost 4 bases, J lost 6 bases, and 10 bases stayed unmatched. CDR1 is SGHTA and CDR2 is FQGNSA in the germline V gene. This CDR3 is CASSSWTGRGDTQYF. DNA of the CDR3: TGTGCCAGCAGCTCTTGGACAGGCAGGGGGGATACGCAGTATTTT.

The CDR3 DNA sequence: TGTGCCAGCTCAGCGCTACAGGGTACAACTAATGAAAAACTGTTTTTT. It encodes CASSALQGTTNEKLFF. J is TRBJ1-4 and V is TRBV18, with a possible D match to TRBD1 (6 bases). Germline CDR1 reads KGHSH; CDR2 reads LQKENI. Deletions cut 5 bases from V and 0 bases from J, with 13 bases between. CDR3 size: 16 residues. The full variable domain, in which reference TRBV18 and TRBJ1-4 provide the parts outside the CDR3, is NAGVMQNPRHLVRRRGQEARLRCSPMKGHSHVYWYRQLPEEGLKFMVYLQKENIIDESGMPKERFSAEFPKEGPSILRIQQVVRGDSAAYFCASSALQGTTNEKLFFGSGTQLSVL.

The gene calls are TRBV7-4 and TRBJ2-3; 8 positions match TRBD2. V lost 8 bases and J lost 2; bases outside the gene matches: 15. CDR3 length equals 17 residues. In germline, CDR1 is SGHVT, CDR2 SQSDAQ. The CDR3 nucleotides are TGTGCCAGCCGAACTTGGACGCGGGGGGCCCTCACAGATACGCAGTATTTT. Translating it yields CASRTWTRGALTDTQYF.

This chain connects TRBV6-5 to TRBJ2-2; no reliable D call. Trimming removed 2 bases at V and 1 base at J, with 5 bases between. This CDR3 is built from 14 residues. Germline-derived CDR1 and CDR2 are MNHEY and SVGAGI. The CDR3 sequence is CASSYGLNTGELFF. As DNA, the CDR3 is TGTGCCAGCAGTTACGGGCTGAACACCGGGGAGCTGTTTTTT.

This clonotype was found a few times. The V call is TRBV5-1, the J call TRBJ2-3; no reliable D call. Looked up from germline, CDR1 is SGHRS and CDR2 is YFSETQ. V was cut by 5 bases and J by 0 bases, with 16 bases left in between. The CDR3 is 16 residues long. This CDR3 reads CASSPSPILSTDTQYF. The CDR3 DNA reads as TGCGCCAGCAGTCCAAGCCCTATTTTGAGCACAGATACGCAGTATTTT.

The J gene is TRBJ2-4, the V gene TRBV5-1, with D unresolved. CDR1 is SGHRS, CDR2 YFSETQ, per germline. Trimming left V 3 bases short and J 0 bases short, with 25 bases between. The CDR3 sequence is 20 residues long. The CDR3 protein is CASSSSPVVRQVVAKNIQYF. The CDR3 bases are TGCGCCAGCAGCTCAAGCCCAGTTGTCCGCCAAGTCGTAGCCAAAAACATTCAGTACTTC.

The chain has TRBV15 and TRBJ1-6; no definite D call. The CDR3 loop spans 15 amino acids. V was cut by 0 bases and J by 0 bases, with 3 bases left in between. Germline V CDR1 and CDR2: LNHNV, YYDKDF (reference sequence). The CDR3 reads CATSRDDSYNSPLHF. The CDR3 nucleotides are TGTGCCACCAGCAGAGATGACTCCTATAATTCACCCCTCCACTTT.

This clonotype was observed a few times. This chain joins TRBV5-1 and TRBJ2-7; D is possibly TRBD1 (5 bases). V lost 2 bases, J lost 0 bases, and 9 bases lay in between. The germline gives CDR1 SGHRS, CDR2 YFSETQ. The CDR3 contains 14 residues. In DNA, the CDR3 is TGCGCCAGCAGCTTAAGGACAAGCTCCTACGAGCAGTACTTC. Translated: CASSLRTSSYEQYF.

V gene TRBV5-1 combines with J gene TRBJ2-2; possible D gene TRBD1, 6 bases. CDR3 size: 15 residues. From germline, CDR1 is SGHRS and CDR2 YFSETQ. Between the trimmed V and J ends, which lost 0 bases and 7 bases, there was a span of 13 bases. The CDR3 region has the DNA TGCGCCAGCAGCTTGGAAGGGGGTCTTGACGGGGAGCTGTTTTTT. The encoded protein is CASSLEGGLDGELFF.

The chain uses TRBV7-9 and TRBJ1-1; possibly TRBD1 for D (6 bases). Germline V CDR1 and CDR2: SEHNR, FQNEAQ (reference sequence). The CDR3 has 15 amino acids. Between the trimmed V and J ends, which lost 5 bases and 4 bases, there was a span of 17 bases. CDR3 in DNA: TGTGCCAGCAGCGCCCGTGGGGGGCTTGGCACTGAAGCTTTCTTT. Amino acid sequence: CASSARGGLGTEAFF.

V gene TRBV11-2 combines with J gene TRBJ1-2; 9 positions match TRBD1. The trim removed 5 bases at V and 5 bases at J, leaving 3 bases unmatched. CDR1 is SGHAT and CDR2 is FQNNGV in the germline V gene. The CDR3 totals 13 residues. The CDR3 region has the DNA TGTGCCAGCAGCATCGGACAGGGGTATGGCTACACCTTC. Amino acids: CASSIGQGYGYTF.

This clonotype was counted between two and nine times. The chain is built from TRBV20-1 and TRBJ2-1; 10 positions agree with TRBD2. CDR3 length: 15 residues. Trimming removed 6 bases from V and 5 bases from J; junction bases left unmatched: 10. Germline CDR1 DFQATT, CDR2 SNEGSKA (reference sequence). As DNA, the CDR3 is TGCAGTGCACCACTAGCGGGGACCTGGGACAATGAGCAGTTCTTC. It yields the protein CSAPLAGTWDNEQFF.